This section outlines one T cell receptor beta chain sequence together with its context. What it binds is not known. The data derive from a study of early T cells in non-severe SARS-CoV-2 infection. Study as a whole: Chains were unpaired, as sequencing was done on bulk RNA from unsorted whole blood. Whole-study results and caveats: Matches to VDJdb favored anti-spike CD8 responses and missed private and CD4 specificities.

Unique molecular identifiers (one per individual cDNA molecule) were attached. TCRdb re-derived calls from the 5' RACE reads in MiXCR, one entry per CDR3 protein. The data hold fewer than 100,000 distinct CDR3 sequences, with around 14% observed a single time. Per germline, CDR1 LGHNA and CDR2 YNFKEQ. CDR3 size: 16 residues. V dropped 3 bases and J dropped 4; count of bases not matched to a gene: 9. Material for sequencing was whole blood. The clonotype comes from an adult who was a healthcare worker with PCR-confirmed SARS-CoV-2 infection or an uninfected control (not recorded which). The V call is TRBV4-2, the J call TRBJ2-3; TRBD2 agrees at 8 bases. This CDR3 is CASSHPRTSPPDTQYF. The DNA of the CDR3 is TGTGCCAGCAGCCATCCGCGGACTAGCCCCCCAGATACGCAGTATTTT.